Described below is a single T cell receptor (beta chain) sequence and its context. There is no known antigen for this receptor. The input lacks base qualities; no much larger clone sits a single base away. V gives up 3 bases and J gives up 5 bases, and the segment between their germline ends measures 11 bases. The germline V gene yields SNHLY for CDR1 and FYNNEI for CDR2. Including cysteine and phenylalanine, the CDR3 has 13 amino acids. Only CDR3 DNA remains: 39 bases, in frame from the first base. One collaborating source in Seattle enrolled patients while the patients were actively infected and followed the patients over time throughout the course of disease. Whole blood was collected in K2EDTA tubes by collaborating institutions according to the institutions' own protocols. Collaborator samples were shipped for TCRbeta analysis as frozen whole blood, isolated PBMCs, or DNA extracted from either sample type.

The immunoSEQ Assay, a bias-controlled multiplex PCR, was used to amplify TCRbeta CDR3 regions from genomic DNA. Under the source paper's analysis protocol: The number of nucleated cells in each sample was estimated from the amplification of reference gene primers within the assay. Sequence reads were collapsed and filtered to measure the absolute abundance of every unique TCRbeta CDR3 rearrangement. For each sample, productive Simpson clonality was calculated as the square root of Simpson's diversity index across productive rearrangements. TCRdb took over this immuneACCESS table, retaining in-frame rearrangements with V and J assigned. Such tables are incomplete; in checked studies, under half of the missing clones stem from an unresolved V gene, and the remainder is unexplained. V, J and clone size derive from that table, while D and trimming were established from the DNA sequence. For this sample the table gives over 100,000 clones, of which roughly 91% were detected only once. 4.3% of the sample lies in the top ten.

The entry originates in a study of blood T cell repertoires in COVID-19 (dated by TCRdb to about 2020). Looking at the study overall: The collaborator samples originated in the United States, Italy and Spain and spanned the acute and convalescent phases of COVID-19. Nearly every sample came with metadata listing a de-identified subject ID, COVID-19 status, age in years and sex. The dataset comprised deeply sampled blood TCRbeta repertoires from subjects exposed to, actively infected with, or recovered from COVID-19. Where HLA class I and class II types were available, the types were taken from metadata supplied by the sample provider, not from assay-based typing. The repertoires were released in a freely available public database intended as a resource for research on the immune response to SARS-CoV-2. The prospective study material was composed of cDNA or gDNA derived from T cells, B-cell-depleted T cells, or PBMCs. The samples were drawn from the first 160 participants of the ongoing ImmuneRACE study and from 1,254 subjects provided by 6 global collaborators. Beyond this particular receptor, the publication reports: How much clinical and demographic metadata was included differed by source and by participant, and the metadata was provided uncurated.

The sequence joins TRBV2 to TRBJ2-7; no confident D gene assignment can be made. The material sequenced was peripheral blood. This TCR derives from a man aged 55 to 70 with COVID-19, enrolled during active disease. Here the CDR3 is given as CASSDPGYDEQYF. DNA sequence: TGTGCCAGCAGTGATCCCGGGTACGACGAGCAGTACTTC.